The 9 T cell receptor beta chains listed next were all sequenced from one sample in a study of blood T cell repertoires in COVID-19. Measured with immunoSEQ multiplex PCR; TCRdb has only the in-frame clones, and not every one. Counted here are under 75,000 clones, approximately 85% occurring once; the ten biggest clones make up around 3.5%. The sequencing input was peripheral blood. The receptors were sampled from a middle-aged man with active COVID-19.

CDR3 bases: TGTGCCAGCAGCGCAAACCGGGGGGATTCGGATGAGCAGTTCTTC. It specifies CASSANRGDSDEQFF. This sequence joins TRBV6-5 and TRBJ2-1, with 7 bases aligning to TRBD2. V gave up 6 bases and J gave up 8 bases; unmatched junction bases: 13. CDR1 and CDR2 (germline): MNHEY, SVGAGI. This CDR3 spans 15 amino acids.

The V and J genes are TRBV6-2 or TRBV6-3 and TRBJ2-7, with D possibly being TRBD1 (5 bases). Per germline, CDR1 MNHEY and CDR2 SVGEGT. CDR3 length: 14 residues. Trimming took off 4 bases at V and 5 bases at J, with 15 bases between the two ends. The chain's CDR3 is CASSSGRTINEQYF. CDR3 in DNA: TGTGCCAGCAGTTCGGGCAGGACAATAAACGAGCAGTACTTC.

Written as DNA, the CDR3 is TGTGCCAGCACCCCTGGCGGGGGGGCTAATGAAAAACTGTTTTTT. This translates into CASTPGGGANEKLFF. This chain uses TRBV6-6 with TRBJ1-4, with D possibly matching TRBD1 (5 bases). This CDR3 is built from 15 residues. Germline-derived CDR1 and CDR2 are MNHNY and SVGAGI (reference sequence). The V and J ends lost 7 bases and 3 bases respectively, with 15 bases between them.

This CDR3 reads CASSPRRGGSYEQYF. In DNA, the CDR3 is TGTGCCAGCAGCCCCCGACGAGGGGGTTCCTACGAGCAGTACTTC. This sequence joins TRBV14 and TRBJ2-7, with D possibly being TRBD1 (6 bases). V was clipped by 4 bases and J by 1 base, with 14 bases between them. Germline CDR1 SGHDN, CDR2 FVKESK. The CDR3 is 15 residues long. Full variable domain (remainder filled in from reference TRBV14 and TRBJ2-7): EAGVTQFPSHSVIEKGQTVTLRCDPISGHDNLYWYRRVMGKEIKFLLHFVKESKQDESGMPNNRFLAERTGGTYSTLKVQPAELEDSGVYFCASSPRRGGSYEQYFGPGTRLTVT.

This clone was detected only once. This chain links TRBV3-1 (or the pseudogene TRBV3-2) with TRBJ1-1, with D uncertain. The germline V gene encodes CDR1 LGHDT and CDR2 YNNKEL (reference sequence). Trimming shortened V by 5 bases and J by 6 bases, and 13 bases separated the two germline ends. The CDR3 covers 13 residues. CDR3 in DNA: TGTGCCAGCAGCGCGTTCGGGGTTTCTGAAGCTTTCTTT. Protein: CASSAFGVSEAFF.

The CDR3 nucleotides read TGTGCCAGCAGACAACGACACAGGAACACCGGGGAGCTGTTTTTT. It specifies CASRQRHRNTGELFF. This chain joins TRBV6-5 and TRBJ2-2; D gene uncertain. There are 15 residues in the CDR3. Deletions cut 6 bases from V and 1 base from J, with 12 bases between. Germline V CDR1 and CDR2: MNHEY, SVGAGI.

The chain is built from TRBV24-1 and TRBJ2-5; 9 nucleotides agree with TRBD2. The CDR3 length is 14 residues. The germline V gene has CDR1 KGHDR and CDR2 SFDVKD. Trimming at V came to 9 bases and at J to 9 bases, leaving 13 bases not matched to a gene. In DNA, the CDR3 is TGTGCCACCGCAGCTAGCGGGGAGGCCGAGGCCCAGTACTTC. Protein sequence: CATAASGEAEAQYF.

The chain's CDR3 is CASSLVQGEAHEQYF. CDR3 coding DNA: TGTGCCAGCAGCTTGGTACAGGGGGAAGCGCACGAGCAGTACTTC. V gene TRBV5-5 combines with J gene TRBJ2-7, with 8 bases fitting TRBD1. Germline V gives CDR1 SGHKS, CDR2 YYEKEE (reference sequence). This CDR3 has 15 amino acids. The trim removed 0 bases at V and 5 bases at J, leaving 7 bases unmatched.

In its sample, this clone was seen once. This chain joins TRBV5-1 and TRBJ1-6; 12 bases are a match to TRBD1. This CDR3 has 20 residues. Germline V CDR1 and CDR2: SGHRS, YFSETQ. V was pared by 4 bases and J by 5 bases, with 16 bases of the junction left unmatched. This CDR3 reads CASSLISPGQGAIDNSPLHF. CDR3 DNA: TGCGCCAGCAGCCTAATTTCACCGGGACAGGGGGCGATCGATAATTCACCCCTCCACTTT.